Here is one T cell receptor (beta chain) with its context. Its antigen remains unidentified. Its ends do not fully match the called genes, so a read error is possible. The entry originates in a study of glioma-infiltrating T cells. TCR alpha and beta CDR3 regions were amplified from RNA using iRepertoire nested multiplex PCR. For one-step reverse transcription and amplification, roughly 100-400 ng of tissue mRNA or PBMC total RNA was used. MiXCR was run by TCRdb on the multiplex PCR reads, yielding one entry per CDR3 protein. This table has fewer than 200,000 distinct CDR3 sequences, 43% appearing once. Findings of the study overall: Non-neoplastic patients had below-expected tissue-blood divergence, while all gliomas exceeded expectation.

The germline CDR1 and CDR2 sequences are MNHNS and SASEGT. CDR3 length equals 14 residues. This clonotype was sampled from a human donor with low-grade glioma or glioblastoma, undergoing nonglioma brain surgery, or in good health (not recorded which). The chain joins TRBV6-1 to TRBJ2-7; 8 bases fit TRBD2. Sequenced: glioma tissue, nonneoplastic brain tissue, or PBMCs (not recorded which). The DNA of the CDR3 is TGTGCCATCAGTGAGTCCGCGGGGGGTGACGAGCAGTACTTC. Its protein product is CAISESAGGDEQYF.